This entry concerns a single T cell receptor beta chain. Original handling: The assay estimated nucleated cells by amplifying reference gene primers. Sequencing was performed with immunoSEQ multiplex PCR; in TCRdb, only in-frame clones are kept and a portion is missing. D and trimming were read from the DNA, whereas the V and J calls and clone size are those reported in that table. The repertoire holds 220,000 or so clones, with around 84% as singletons. This entry belongs to a study of blood T cell repertoires in COVID-19. Across the whole study: Both acute and convalescent COVID-19 samples were obtained from the United States, Italy and Spain. PBMCs, B-cell-depleted T cells, or T cells provided the cDNA or gDNA that made up the material.

The TCR comes from a woman aged 55 to 70 who had recovered from COVID-19. The material sequenced was peripheral blood.

The CDR3 reads CASSAPGGGVTEAFF. CDR3 coding DNA: TGTGCCAGCAGCGCCCCGGGAGGGGGGGTCACTGAAGCTTTCTTT. The gene calls are TRBV9 and TRBJ1-1, with D tentatively TRBD1 (6 bases). The CDR3 contains 15 residues. The V gene lost 3 bases and the J gene lost 4 bases, with 16 bases spanning the gap. From germline, CDR1 is SGDLS and CDR2 YYNGEE.